The clone carrying this TCR beta chain was recorded many times. The antigen is unknown. This entry is derived from a study of CD8 T cells in ankylosing spondylitis. Study-wide findings and caveats: A TCR beta motif of fewer than ten highly homologous variants appeared characteristic of ankylosing spondylitis blood.

TCRdb re-called the 5' RACE reads through MiXCR, storing one row per CDR3 protein. The data hold 390,000 or so distinct CDR3 sequences, with about a fifth observed a single time. Germline-derived CDR1 and CDR2 are SQVTM and ANQGSEA. Trimming pared 4 bases from V and 2 bases from J, leaving 9 bases between. The CDR3 loop spans 12 amino acids. The sequenced sample consisted of blood, either unsorted or a sorted T cell fraction (not recorded which). The receptor was isolated from a male donor with ankylosing spondylitis. The chain links TRBV29-1 to TRBJ2-7; D may be TRBD1 (5 bases). CDR3 bases: TGCAGCGTTGCAGGGTCCGCCTACGAGCAGTACTTC. The encoded protein is CSVAGSAYEQYF.